The clone carrying this T cell receptor beta chain was seen only once. This specimen belongs to a study of cytomegalovirus exposure and HLA in healthy donors. Turning to the study itself: Prior work identified under 130 million unique TCR beta sequences in some 180 million T cells.

Germline CDR1 SGHAT, CDR2 FQNNGV. This CDR3 is 16 amino acids long. V shed 5 bases and J 1 base; nucleotides not matched to a gene: 7. In the PCR, 60 Vbeta and 13 Jbeta primers were used. Only in-frame clones appear in the TCRdb table, and some are missing; sequencing was by immunoSEQ multiplex PCR. The sample includes around 110,000 clones, just under 70% of them seen just once. Sample: PBMCs. This sequence was found in a man under 40 in good health and CMV-seropositive. V gene TRBV11-2 combines with J gene TRBJ2-2; 7 positions agree with TRBD2. Here the CDR3 reads CASSLGGSLNTGELFF. The CDR3 coding sequence is TGTGCCAGCAGCCTGGGGGGGAGTCTGAACACCGGGGAGCTGTTTTTT.